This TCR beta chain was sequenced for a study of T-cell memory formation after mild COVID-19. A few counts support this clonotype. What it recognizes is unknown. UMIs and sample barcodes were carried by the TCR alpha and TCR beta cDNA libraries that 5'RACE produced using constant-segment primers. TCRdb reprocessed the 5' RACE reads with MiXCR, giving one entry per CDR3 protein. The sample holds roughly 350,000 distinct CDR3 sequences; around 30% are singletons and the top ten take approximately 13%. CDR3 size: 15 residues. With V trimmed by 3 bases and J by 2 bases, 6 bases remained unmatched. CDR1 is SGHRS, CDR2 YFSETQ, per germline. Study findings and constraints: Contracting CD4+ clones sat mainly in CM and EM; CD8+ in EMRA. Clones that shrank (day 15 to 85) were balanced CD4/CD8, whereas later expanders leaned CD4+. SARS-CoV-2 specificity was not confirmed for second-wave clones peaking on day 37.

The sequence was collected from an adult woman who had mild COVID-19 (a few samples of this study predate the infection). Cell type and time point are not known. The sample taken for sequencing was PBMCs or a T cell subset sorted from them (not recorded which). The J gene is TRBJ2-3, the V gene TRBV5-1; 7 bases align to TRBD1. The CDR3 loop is CASSSGQALTDTQYF. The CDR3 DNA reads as TGCGCCAGCAGCTCAGGACAGGCCCTCACAGATACGCAGTATTTT.